This T cell receptor beta chain was sequenced during a study of molecular identifiers for immune sequencing clone quantification. Bulk TCR library preparation followed previously described methods with listed TCR primers. TCRdb called the PCR reads again in MiXCR, with one record for every CDR3 protein. The table includes approximately 500,000 distinct CDR3 sequences, about 21% detected once. This clonotype came up a few times. The CDR3 totals 14 residues. The junction had 8 bases not matched to a gene; V was cut back by 6 bases and J by 7 bases. Germline CDR1 SEHNR, CDR2 FQNEAQ (reference sequence). This receptor was obtained from a human donor in good health. Some libraries in this study had Jurkat cell RNA spiked in. This chain uses TRBV7-9 with TRBJ2-1, with 8 bases fitting TRBD2. Sequenced: naive CD8+ T cells from blood, with Jurkat cell RNA spiked in. As to subset: FACS-sorted CD8+CD4-CCR7+CD45RA+ naive T cells. CDR3 sequence (DNA): TGTGCCAGCAGAGCCGGGACTAGTGGGAATGAGCAGTTCTTC. Amino acid sequence: CASRAGTSGNEQFF.